Listed here is a single TCR beta chain. This clonotype was seen many times. Its antigen has not been determined. No qualities accompany the bases; no much larger clone lies one base away. This sample was taken from a study of blood T cells in healthy people across ages (dated by TCRdb to the mid-2010s). Describing the broader study: In model experiments, template switching captured about one uniquely barcoded TCR beta cDNA molecule for every two T cells. Age-related changes in TCR beta repertoire diversity were measured in the study by deep sequencing normalized with unique cDNA molecular identifiers. Four age groups were formed from the donors: young (average around 15 years), middle-aged (around 40), aged (62) and long-lived (less than 85). Two additional independent replicas of 1 million unique cDNA reads from the same blood draw were analyzed for two donors (one aged 18 to 30 and one aged 80 or older).

Points the paper makes about the study in general: Total diversity estimates from one million sequenced T cells were considered lower bounds and underestimates. Compared with the aged group, the long-lived group had more naive CD4+ T cells, fewer expanded clones and increased TCR diversity, suggesting age selection. Observed TCR beta diversity correlated strongly with the percentage of naive T cells measured by flow cytometry. Observed TCR beta diversity per million T cells fell roughly linearly with age, and a significant reduction was already apparent by age around 39. Since profiling was done on bulk unsorted PBMCs, naive and antigen-experienced compartments could not be conclusively compared. Because donor CMV infection status was unknown, age-related changes in expanded clonotypes were potentially confounded.

The library relied on 5' RACE. The instrument given in TCRdb is Illumina HiSeq 2500. The second PCR ran for about 6 to 11 cycles and used a J-beta primer mix along with a sample-barcoded 5' primer. A unique molecular identifier was introduced onto each TCR beta cDNA molecule by a template-switch 5' adaptor carrying 12 random nucleotides. Each sample yielded at least 3 million CDR3-containing paired-end reads. First-strand cDNA synthesis was performed from all RNA using the Mint cDNA synthesis kit, with priming by a TRBC-specific oligonucleotide. After uracil-DNA glycosylase treatment, a first 18-cycle PCR used universal primers M1SS and BC2_uni_R on all cDNA. The study's own analysis went as follows. Each sample was normalized by randomly selecting 1 million high-quality reads, each carrying a distinct molecular identifier. Reads with shared molecular identifiers were discarded instead of being binned into consensus sequences. MiTCR, set to a Q25 quality threshold and the strictest error-elimination algorithm, was used for CDR3 identification, clonotype clustering and error correction. Lower-bound total TCR beta diversity was estimated with a nonparametric unseen species model using Euler transformation. TCRdb ran its own pipeline on the public reads, namely fastp trimming at Q25 and MiXCR clone calling, and kept in-frame beta chains. Each CDR3 protein gets just one entry, which takes the most common genes and DNA from the rows behind it. What appears here as the V and J calls and clone size reflects TCRdb's work, not the paper's. A total of 750,000 to 1,000,000 distinct CDR3 sequences appear in this sample, 25% to 35% of them only once. Jointly, the top ten make up 9.5% to 13% of the sample.

The donors were 40 or so Caucasian individuals from Russia, aged roughly 6 to 90 years, who were systemically healthy. Each donor gave 8 to 10 milliliters of peripheral blood, drawn into EDTA-treated Vacutainer tubes. Ficoll-Paque density-gradient centrifugation was used to isolate PBMCs, with at least 6.5 million per sample. Total RNA, at least 6 micrograms per sample, was extracted from PBMCs with Trizol reagent. For every donor, an aliquot of PBMCs went through flow cytometry to measure the percentages of naive CD45RAhigh/CD27high T cells. At the junction V is shortened by 0 bases and J by 4 bases, with 9 bases in between. Including cysteine and phenylalanine, the CDR3 has 14 amino acids. Solely the CDR3 DNA is kept, with 42 bases framed from the first base. Looking up the germline V gene yields CDR1 MGHRA and CDR2 YSYEKL. Separately, the same data were catalogued under a study of T cells of mothers and their children. Looking at the second paper: Donors were nine systemically healthy Caucasian individuals: three mothers and their six children. cDNA synthesis used all of the extracted RNA, with 1.5 ug of RNA in each 15 ul reaction. In the second PCR, the M1S primer added sample barcodes and 2-4 random nucleotides. Over 8 million TCR beta CDR3 reads were obtained for each mother, and around 3 million reads were obtained for each child. Thymic selection similarly shapes TCR recombination output in related and unrelated pairs, with minor effect from inherited differences. Normalized repertoire overlap was always found to be slightly, but never significantly, higher in related mother-child pairs than in unrelated mother-child pairs. No persistent microchimeric T cell clones were found, with a detection sensitivity of roughly 100 clones per million clonotypes. In the study, deep NGS was used to compare the TCR beta repertoires of mothers and children, and features distinguishing related mother-child pairs from unrelated individuals were sought. Mothers averaged about 40 +/- 4 years of age and children averaged around 10 +/- 4 years. Libraries were sequenced on Illumina HiSeq 2000 with 100+100 nt paired-end reads after adapter ligation with NEBNext reagents. To prevent cross-contamination, the mother and child libraries were prepared a month apart and were sequenced in separate runs. For each donor, between roughly 500,000 and 2,100,000 distinct TCR beta clonotypes were identified. Naive TCR beta clonotypes were estimated from low-frequency clonotypes matched to each donor's FACS-determined naive share, without sorting.

The sequence was obtained from a woman in her 40s in good health. The source material was blood. The sequence links TRBV4-1 to TRBJ1-2; confidence is insufficient to name the D gene. The nucleotide sequence reads TGCGCCAGCAGCCAAGATCGGGCCGTCTATGGCTACACCTTC. It encodes CASSQDRAVYGYTF.